Below are 28 T cell receptor beta chains sequenced from a single sample in a study of T cells in Graves' hyperthyroidism and ophthalmopathy. The CDR3 regions of TCR beta were amplified from RNA transcripts. First-round RT-PCR of the TCR CDR3 relied on the HTBI primer set. TCRdb reprocessed the multiplex PCR reads via MiXCR and lists one record per CDR3 protein. This table has 550,000 to 650,000 distinct CDR3 sequences, about 14% appearing once. Sequencing input: blood. Receptor source: a woman between 40 and 50 years old with Graves' hyperthyroidism.

This clonotype was seen ten or more times. The chain carries TRBV10-3 and TRBJ2-2; TRBD2 is a possible D gene (5 bases). The V end lost 0 bases, the J end lost 0 bases, and 11 bases lay between the germline ends. The germline V gene encodes CDR1 ENHRY and CDR2 SYGVKD. CDR3 size: 17 residues. The CDR3 sequence: CAISESGGGTNTGELFF. CDR3 nucleotides: TGTGCCATCAGTGAGTCAGGCGGAGGAACGAACACCGGGGAGCTGTTTTTT.

This clonotype was found many times. The CDR3 protein is CASNSQRERFRSYNEQFF. The CDR3, as DNA: TGTGCCAGCAATTCCCAGCGGGAGAGGTTCCGATCCTACAATGAGCAGTTCTTC. The J gene is TRBJ2-1, the V gene TRBV28, with TRBD2 matching 8 bases. The trim removed 7 bases at V and 1 base at J, leaving 15 bases unmatched. Looked up from germline, CDR1 is MDHEN and CDR2 is SYDVKM. This CDR3 is built from 18 residues.

This clonotype was recorded at least ten times. This rearrangement joins TRBV2 to TRBJ2-2; perhaps TRBD1 as D (6 bases). The CDR3 sequence is 15 residues long. From germline, CDR1 is SNHLY and CDR2 FYNNEI. Trimming pared 5 bases from V and 3 bases from J, leaving 13 bases between. This CDR3 is CASSPDRTHTGELFF. In nucleotides, the CDR3 is TGTGCCAGCAGTCCGGACAGAACTCACACCGGGGAGCTGTTTTTT.

This clonotype was observed many times. The CDR3, as DNA: TGCGCCAGCAGTGAGCCGGGGATGAACACTGAAGCTTTCTTT. This translates into CASSEPGMNTEAFF. The genes are TRBV10-2 and TRBJ1-1; D not resolved. This CDR3 region has 14 residues. CDR1 WSHSY and CDR2 SAAADI come from the germline V gene. V was shortened by 2 bases and J by 0 bases, with 7 bases between the two germline ends.

This clonotype was observed a few times. The gene calls are TRBV18 and TRBJ2-7; D is ambiguous. The CDR3 has 14 residues. Germline V lookup: CDR1 KGHSH, CDR2 LQKENI. Trimming stripped 2 bases from V and 3 bases from J, with 11 bases between. CDR3 in DNA: TGTGCCAGCTCACCATTAGAAGACAACTACGAGCAGTACTTC. It yields the protein CASSPLEDNYEQYF.

Many counts were recorded for this clonotype. The rearrangement joins TRBV28 to TRBJ1-1; tentative D call: TRBD1 (6 bases). This CDR3 region has 15 residues. Deletions cut 6 bases from V and 1 base from J, with 15 bases between. From germline, CDR1 is MDHEN and CDR2 SYDVKM. The CDR3 nucleotides are TGTGCCAGCAGCCAAGGGGGGCAGCGGAACACTGAAGCTTTCTTT. Protein sequence: CASSQGGQRNTEAFF.

Note on this clonotype: This sequence may be a read error, since a much larger clone differs from it by one base. This chain connects TRBV5-5 to TRBJ2-2, with 11 nucleotides matching TRBD1. Germline V gives CDR1 SGHKS, CDR2 YYEKEE (reference sequence). Trimming at V came to 4 bases and at J to 3 bases, leaving 2 bases not matched to a gene. The CDR3 is made up of 15 amino acids. CDR3 loop: CASSRGQGDTGELFF. As DNA, the CDR3 is TGTGCCAGCAGCCGGGGACAGGGGGACACCGGGGAGCTGTTTTTT.

V gene TRBV20-1 combines with J gene TRBJ2-7, with D perhaps TRBD1 or TRBD2 (5 bases each). The CDR3 consists of 15 residues. Germline-derived CDR1 and CDR2 are DFQATT and SNEGSKA (reference sequence). The germline V and J ends were trimmed by 5 bases and 0 bases, with 17 bases remaining between them. The CDR3 DNA reads as TGCAGTGCTGGGGGTTTTGGGCAGACCTCCTACGAGCAGTACTTC. Its translation: CSAGGFGQTSYEQYF.

In this sample, this clonotype turned up many times. This chain uses TRBV7-9 with TRBJ2-1; D call uncertain. This CDR3 has 15 amino acids. V lost 2 bases, J lost 0 bases, and 8 bases lay in between. Germline assignment: CDR1 SEHNR and CDR2 FQNEAQ (reference sequence). In nucleotides, the CDR3 is TGTGCCAGCAGCTTAATGGGCGGCTCCTACAATGAGCAGTTCTTC. It codes for CASSLMGGSYNEQFF.

This clonotype was observed many times. This chain links TRBV28 with TRBJ1-3, with a weak D call TRBD1 (5 bases). The germline V gene encodes CDR1 MDHEN and CDR2 SYDVKM. The CDR3 runs 17 residues. V was cut by 5 bases and J by 0 bases, with 17 bases left in between. CDR3 loop: CASSRRDPRGSGNTIYF. Written as DNA, the CDR3 is TGTGCCAGCAGTCGAAGGGACCCTCGGGGCTCTGGAAACACCATATATTTT. The full variable domain, rest sourced from reference TRBV28 and TRBJ1-3, is DVKVTQSSRYLVKRTGEKVFLECVQDMDHENMFWYRQDPGLGLRLIYFSYDVKMKEKGDIPEGYSVSREKKERFSLILESASTNQTSMYLCASSRRDPRGSGNTIYFGEGSWLTVV.

This clonotype was recorded many times. The genes are TRBV18 and TRBJ2-7; TRBD2 matches at 8 bases. The J segment lost 2 bases and the V segment lost 2 bases, leaving 5 bases of the junction unmatched. Germline CDR1 is KGHSH and CDR2 is LQKENI. The CDR3 is made up of 15 amino acids. For the CDR3, the DNA is TGTGCCAGCTCACCATCGGGAGGGGAAGCCTACGAGCAGTACTTC. Protein sequence: CASSPSGGEAYEQYF.

This clonotype was detected many times. The chain carries TRBV28 and TRBJ1-2; D is uncertain. Germline V CDR1 and CDR2: MDHEN, SYDVKM. The CDR3 covers 13 residues. V was shortened by 5 bases and J by 2 bases, with 9 bases between the two germline ends. The CDR3 DNA sequence: TGTGCCAGCAGTGCTCAACTCAACTATGGCTACACCTTC. Encoded protein: CASSAQLNYGYTF.

This clonotype was found many times. The chain employs TRBV12-3 or TRBV12-4 and TRBJ1-1; tentative D call: TRBD1 (5 bases). The V end was cut by 3 bases, the J end by 1 base, with 9 bases between. The CDR3 length is 14 residues. The CDR3 nucleotides are TGTGCCAGCAGTTTGCTGACAGCGAACACTGAAGCTTTCTTT. This translates into CASSLLTANTEAFF.

This clonotype appeared a few times. This chain links TRBV20-1 with TRBJ2-7; 8 positions match TRBD1. The CDR3 consists of 13 residues. The germline V gene encodes CDR1 DFQATT and CDR2 SNEGSKA (reference sequence). Unmatched junction bases numbered 5, after V lost 4 bases and J lost 3 bases. CDR3 residues: CSAKEGQDYEQYF. The CDR3 nucleotides read TGCAGTGCTAAGGAGGGACAGGACTACGAGCAGTACTTC.

This clonotype was recorded a few times. The gene calls are TRBV3-1 and TRBJ2-1; D gene ambiguous. The CDR3 contains 15 residues. Trimming pared 2 bases from V and 8 bases from J, leaving 16 bases between. CDR1 is LGHDT, CDR2 YNNKEL, per germline (reference sequence). This CDR3 is CASSQTPSPRDEQFF. Here the CDR3 DNA reads TGTGCCAGCAGCCAAACCCCAAGTCCCAGAGATGAGCAGTTCTTC.

At least ten counts were recorded for this clonotype. The chain is built from TRBV7-9 and TRBJ2-1; no firm D call. Trimming took off 8 bases at V and 4 bases at J, with 15 bases between the two ends. CDR1 is SEHNR, CDR2 FQNEAQ, per germline (reference sequence). This CDR3 has 14 amino acids. CDR3 region: CASPRLGGYNEQFF. CDR3 sequence (DNA): TGTGCCAGCCCCCGGTTGGGCGGATACAATGAGCAGTTCTTC. The entire variable domain, with the rest obtained from reference TRBV7-9 and TRBJ2-1, is as follows: DTGVSQNPRHKITKRGQNVTFRCDPISEHNRLYWYRQTLGQGPEFLTYFQNEAQLEKSRLLSDRFSAERPKGSFSTLEIQRTEQGDSAMYLCASPRLGGYNEQFFGPGTRLTVL.

The chain joins TRBV20-1 to TRBJ1-1; D is undetermined. This CDR3 is 15 amino acids long. Germline-derived CDR1 and CDR2 are DFQATT and SNEGSKA (reference sequence). V lost 6 bases and J lost 3, with 20 bases in between. This chain's CDR3 is CSALGFREGHTEAFF. Here the CDR3 DNA reads TGCAGTGCATTAGGATTTCGGGAAGGGCACACTGAAGCTTTCTTT.

This clonotype was seen many times. The genes are TRBV3-1 and TRBJ2-6; D is possibly TRBD1 (5 bases). CDR1 is LGHDT, CDR2 YNNKEL, per germline (reference sequence). V was pared by 1 base and J by 3 bases, with 7 bases between. This CDR3 is built from 15 residues. CDR3 loop: CASSQAGLGANVLTF. CDR3 nucleotides: TGTGCCAGCAGCCAAGCAGGGCTTGGGGCCAACGTCCTGACTTTC.

In its sample, this clonotype was seen many times. For the CDR3, the DNA is TGTGCCAGCAGCCCAACCCTAGCGGTTACAGATACGCAGTATTTT. Translating gives CASSPTLAVTDTQYF. The chain joins TRBV7-9 to TRBJ2-3, with TRBD2 matching over 7 bases. CDR3 length: 15 amino acids. J gave up 3 bases and V 5 bases, and 8 bases lay outside the gene matches. Per the germline V gene, CDR1 is SEHNR and CDR2 is FQNEAQ (reference sequence).

This clonotype was recorded many times. This chain uses TRBV28 with TRBJ1-3; D is uncertain. This CDR3 contains 15 residues. CDR1 and CDR2 (germline): MDHEN, SYDVKM. V lost 6 bases and J lost 4, with 16 bases in between. The CDR3 region is CASSLGRGLGNTIYF. The CDR3 DNA reads TGTGCCAGCAGCCTTGGGAGAGGGCTCGGAAACACCATATATTTT.

The chain recombines TRBV14 with TRBJ2-3; D unclear. The ends were cut back, 2 bases at V and 2 bases at J, with 14 bases in the middle. The CDR3 is made up of 16 amino acids. Germline-derived CDR1 and CDR2 are SGHDN and FVKESK. The CDR3 DNA reads TGTGCCAGCAGCCAACTAGGCGGCCAAACCACAGATACGCAGTATTTT. Protein sequence: CASSQLGGQTTDTQYF.

In its sample, this clonotype was seen many times. The chain recombines TRBV28 with TRBJ2-5; D may be TRBD1 (5 bases). V shed 4 bases and J shed 4 bases, with 7 bases lying between them. In germline, CDR1 is MDHEN, CDR2 SYDVKM. The CDR3 is 12 amino acids. In DNA form, the CDR3 reads TGTGCCAGCAGTTGGACAACAGAGACCCAGTACTTC. Translated: CASSWTTETQYF.

This clonotype was observed many times. The rearrangement uses TRBV4-1 and TRBJ2-5; TRBD2 might be the D (6 bases). The V and J ends lost 4 bases and 5 bases respectively, with 11 bases between them. Germline V CDR1 and CDR2: MGHRA, YSYEKL. There are 13 residues in the CDR3. The CDR3 DNA is TGCGCCAGCAGCCGGTCTGGGGGGGAGACCCAGTACTTC. It yields the protein CASSRSGGETQYF.

This clonotype was seen a few times. This CDR3 reads CASSLSVYGGRGNKNEQYF. The CDR3 DNA follows: TGTGCCAGCAGTTTATCAGTTTATGGGGGTAGGGGGAATAAGAACGAGCAGTACTTC. The chain joins TRBV27 to TRBJ2-7, with D possibly being TRBD1 (6 bases). Germline CDR1 and CDR2: MNHEY and SMNVEV (reference sequence). The CDR3 sequence is 19 residues long. V lost 0 bases and J 5 bases, leaving 26 bases between the germline ends.

A note on this clonotype: Being one base from a much bigger clone, this may be a read error. The chain carries TRBV28 and TRBJ2-5, with D possibly being TRBD2 (6 bases). Germline loops: CDR1 MDHEN, CDR2 SYDVKM. The CDR3 totals 14 residues. V shed 4 bases and J shed 7 bases, with 16 bases lying between them. In DNA, the CDR3 is TGTGCCAGCAGTTCGGGAAGGGCGGAGGGGACCCAGTACTTC. It specifies CASSSGRAEGTQYF.

This clonotype turned up a few times. The chain couples TRBV4-1 to TRBJ1-5, with 10 positions matching TRBD1. This CDR3 spans 16 amino acids. Germline V gene lookup returns CDR1 MGHRA and CDR2 YSYEKL. V shed 6 bases and J 6 bases; nucleotides not matched to a gene: 11. In nucleotides, the CDR3 is TGCGCCAGCAGTCCGTCAGGACAGGGGGACGGTCAGCCCCAGCATTTT. It encodes CASSPSGQGDGQPQHF.

The chain joins TRBV6-1 to TRBJ1-1; 12 positions match TRBD1. CDR3 length: 16 residues. Germline trimming cut 6 bases from V and 5 bases from J; bases unmatched to any gene: 10. The germline V gene encodes CDR1 MNHNS and CDR2 SASEGT. In DNA form, the CDR3 reads TGTGCCAGCAGAAGGGGACAGGGGGCGCGAGGTACTGAAGCTTTCTTT. It specifies CASRRGQGARGTEAFF.

Regarding this clonotype: A clone one base away is much larger, so this may be a read error. The chain is built from TRBV20-1 and TRBJ2-1; 7 positions agree with TRBD2. CDR1 and CDR2 (germline): DFQATT, SNEGSKA (reference sequence). The CDR3 is 15 amino acids. Here the CDR3 reads CNARGGLGSYNEQFF. The CDR3 nucleotides are TGCAATGCTAGAGGAGGACTAGGCTCCTACAATGAGCAGTTCTTC.